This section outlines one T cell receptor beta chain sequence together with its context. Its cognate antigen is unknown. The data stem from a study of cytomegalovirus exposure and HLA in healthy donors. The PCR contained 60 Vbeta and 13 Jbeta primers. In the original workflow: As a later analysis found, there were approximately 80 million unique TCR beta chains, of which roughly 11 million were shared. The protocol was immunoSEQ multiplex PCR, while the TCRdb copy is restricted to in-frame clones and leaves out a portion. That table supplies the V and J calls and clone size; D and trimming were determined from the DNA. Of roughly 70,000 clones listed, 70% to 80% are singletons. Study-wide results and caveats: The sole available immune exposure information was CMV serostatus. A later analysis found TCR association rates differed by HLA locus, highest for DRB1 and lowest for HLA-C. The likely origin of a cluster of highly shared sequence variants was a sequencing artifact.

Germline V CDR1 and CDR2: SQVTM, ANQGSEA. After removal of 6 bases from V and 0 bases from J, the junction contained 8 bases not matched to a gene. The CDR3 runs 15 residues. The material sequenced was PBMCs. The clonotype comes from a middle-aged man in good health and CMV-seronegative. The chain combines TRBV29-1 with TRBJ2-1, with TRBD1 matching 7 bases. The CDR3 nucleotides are TGCAGCGTCTATTCCAGGGGGTCCTCCTACAATGAGCAGTTCTTC. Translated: CSVYSRGSSYNEQFF.